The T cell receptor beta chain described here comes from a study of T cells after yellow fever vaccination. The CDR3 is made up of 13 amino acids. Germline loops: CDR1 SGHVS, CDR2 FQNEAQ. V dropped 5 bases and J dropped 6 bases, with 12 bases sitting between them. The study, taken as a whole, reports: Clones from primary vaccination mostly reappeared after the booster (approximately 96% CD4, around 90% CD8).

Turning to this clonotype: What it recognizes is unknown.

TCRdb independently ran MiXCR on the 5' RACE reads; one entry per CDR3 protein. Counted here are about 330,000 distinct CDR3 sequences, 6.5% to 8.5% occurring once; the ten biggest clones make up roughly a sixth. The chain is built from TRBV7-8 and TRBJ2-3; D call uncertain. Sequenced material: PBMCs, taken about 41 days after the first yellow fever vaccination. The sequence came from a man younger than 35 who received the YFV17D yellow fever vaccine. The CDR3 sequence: CASSRVGRDTQYF. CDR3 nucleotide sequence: TGTGCCAGCAGCCGGGTGGGCCGGGATACGCAGTATTTT.